A selection of T cell receptor beta chains follows, all from one sample in a study of naive and memory T cell subsets. TCRdb redid the calling of the UMI-ligation and nested PCR reads with MiXCR, one entry per CDR3 protein. The table lists approximately 8,100 distinct CDR3 sequences, around 28% of them singletons. Material for sequencing was CD8+ TEMRA cells from blood. Source of these receptors: a human donor in good health. Both conserved end residues are trimmed from each CDR3.

15	TRBV7-2	TRBJ1-3	ASSLEIGLSLGNTIY
13	TRBV4-3	TRBJ2-7	ASSQQTSGRYEQY
14	TRBV27	TRBJ1-2	ASSLSSDASFYDYT
13	TRBV2	TRBJ1-4	ASSERQALNEKLF
11	TRBV14	TRBJ2-1	ASSQGKNNEQF
13	TRBV27	TRBJ2-1	ASSFGTSGTDEQF
14	TRBV21-1	TRBJ2-5	ASSDGTGKVEETQY
11	TRBV20-1	TRBJ1-5	SARDTSGQPQH
15	TRBV6-2/TRBV6-3	TRBJ2-4	ASSYTRDIIAKNIQY
13	TRBV7-9	TRBJ2-1	ASSWEGTSYNEQF
15	TRBV4-1	TRBJ2-5	ASSQEGGTGVLKTQY
10	TRBV14	TRBJ2-1	ASSQGPDEQF
15	TRBV29-1	TRBJ1-1	SVEGTAISGISTEAF
11	TRBV7-9	TRBJ1-2	ASRVGITDGYT
12	TRBV7-8	TRBJ2-1	ASSFGTTYNEQF
11	TRBV14	TRBJ1-1	ASSQGQGIEAF
13	TRBV4-3	TRBJ2-7	ASSQVADMSYEQY
13	TRBV4-3	TRBJ2-7	ASSQARSGVYEQY
13	TRBV5-8	TRBJ2-5	ASSLSLGGAETQY
11	TRBV27	TRBJ2-7	ASRIGNSYEQY
11	TRBV20-1	TRBJ2-7	SARGDIDYEQY
13	TRBV10-3	TRBJ2-1	AISDGWELYNEQF
11	TRBV20-1	TRBJ2-1	SARPSAYNEQF
11	TRBV12-3/TRBV12-4	TRBJ2-7	ASSLARADEQY
17	TRBV30	TRBJ2-7	AWSDASTSPTGSSYEQY
15	TRBV4-3	TRBJ1-4	ASSHIYRGHRSEKLF
10	TRBV2	TRBJ2-1	AEAGGHNEQF
17	TRBV28	TRBJ1-5	ASSQQYGITGGRDQPQH
14	TRBV4-3	TRBJ2-5	ASSQVLLGGTKTQY
12	TRBV6-5	TRBJ1-1	ASSTGAPNSEAF
10	TRBV6-2/TRBV6-3	TRBJ2-1	ASSYPDNEQF
17	TRBV12-5	TRBJ2-1	ASGLASSGFGGSYNEQF
13	TRBV7-2	TRBJ1-2	ASSLAAGTTYGYT
11	TRBV27	TRBJ2-1	ASSLFSWEEQF
11	TRBV14	TRBJ2-2	ASSLTPTGELF
10	TRBV27	TRBJ1-2	ASSTRDRGYT
9	TRBV28	TRBJ2-7	ASSGFYEQY
11	TRBV30	TRBJ1-1	AWSTALNTEAF
9	TRBV6-2/TRBV6-3	TRBJ1-1	ASGGRTEAF
15	TRBV4-3	TRBJ1-2	ASSQEVMGIGLYGYT
12	TRBV7-9	TRBJ2-3	ASSNGSGTDTQY
11	TRBV20-1	TRBJ2-7	SASGRPVYEQY
11	TRBV7-3	TRBJ2-7	ASSLTPGYEQY
14	TRBV7-9	TRBJ1-2	ASSPVRGICCNGYT
13	TRBV20-1	TRBJ2-3	SARVPGLPTDTQY
14	TRBV24-1	TRBJ2-5	ATSDTGSGAQETQY
13	TRBV27	TRBJ2-7	ASSSPAGISYEQY
14	TRBV4-2	TRBJ2-3	ASSQEQRIGTDTQY
11	TRBV20-1	TRBJ2-7	SAKTGNSYEQY
12	TRBV14	TRBJ2-3	ASSPRMHTDTQY
13	TRBV7-3	TRBJ2-5	ASSFGHLYQETQY